The 23 T cell receptor beta chains below all came from one sample that was sequenced in a study of blood T cell repertoires in COVID-19. Clones were sequenced by immunoSEQ multiplex PCR, and TCRdb holds only the in-frame ones, with some missing. In the table there are 70,000 to 100,000 clones, around 87% of which are singletons. Sample: peripheral blood. All receptors derive from a woman of 80 years or more with active or convalescent COVID-19.

V and J are TRBV7-8 and TRBJ1-3; 7 bases agree with TRBD1. CDR1 is SGHVS, CDR2 FQNEAQ, per germline. This CDR3 is built from 16 residues. Unmatched junction bases numbered 7, after V lost 1 base and J lost 4 bases. The CDR3 loop is CASSLGLRGLGNTIYF. In DNA, the CDR3 is TGTGCCAGCAGCTTAGGGCTTAGGGGGCTAGGAAACACCATATATTTT. Looking up the rest from reference TRBV7-8 and TRBJ1-3 gives the full variable domain: GAGVSQSPRYKVAKRGQDVALRCDPISGHVSLFWYQQALGQGPEFLTYFQNEAQLDKSGLPSDRFFAERPEGSVSTLKIQRTQQEDSAVYLCASSLGLRGLGNTIYFGEGSWLTVV.

The CDR3 here is CASSFNKLAGVEQFF. CDR3 sequence (DNA): TGTGCCAGCAGCTTTAATAAGCTAGCGGGAGTAGAGCAGTTCTTC. The chain has TRBV5-4 and TRBJ2-1, with 10 bases fitting TRBD2. Germline V gives CDR1 SGHNT, CDR2 YYREEE (reference sequence). V lost 2 bases, J lost 10 bases, and 9 bases stayed unmatched. CDR3 length: 15 amino acids. Together with reference TRBV5-4 and TRBJ2-1, the CDR3 gives the full variable domain: ETGVTQSPTHLIKTRGQQVTLRCSSQSGHNTVSWYQQALGQGPQFIFQYYREEENGRGNFPPRFSGLQFPNYSSELNVNALELDDSALYLCASSFNKLAGVEQFFGPGTRLTVL.

This rearrangement joins TRBV5-1 to TRBJ1-1; 8 bases match TRBD1. This CDR3 has 15 amino acids. The J segment lost 3 bases and the V segment lost 0 bases, leaving 4 bases of the junction unmatched. The germline V gene encodes CDR1 SGHRS and CDR2 YFSETQ. CDR3 amino acids: CASSLGDRIDTEAFF. For the CDR3, the DNA is TGCGCCAGCAGCTTGGGGGACAGGATCGACACTGAAGCTTTCTTT.

Only a few counts were recorded for this clone. This rearrangement joins TRBV19 to TRBJ1-5, with D possibly matching TRBD1 (6 bases). CDR3 size: 13 residues. CDR1 and CDR2 from the germline V gene are LNHDA and SQIVND (reference sequence). Trimming shortened V by 7 bases and J by 5 bases, and 12 bases separated the two germline ends. CDR3 protein: CASTQTGHQPQHF. CDR3 in DNA: TGTGCCAGTACACAGACAGGTCATCAGCCCCAGCATTTT.

This clone was seen only a few times. The chain has TRBV28 and TRBJ2-2; 10 bases are shared with TRBD2. Germline CDR1 is MDHEN and CDR2 is SYDVKM. V was clipped by 1 base and J by 5 bases; unmatched bases: 7. This CDR3 region has 17 residues. CDR3 in amino acids: CASSLFTAGGPTGELFF. CDR3 DNA sequence: TGTGCCAGCAGTTTATTCACAGCGGGAGGGCCGACCGGGGAGCTGTTTTTT.

J is TRBJ1-2 and V is TRBV5-6, with D possibly matching TRBD1 (5 bases). From germline, CDR1 is SGHDT and CDR2 YYEEEE. The V gene lost 0 bases and the J gene lost 8 bases, with 20 bases spanning the gap. The CDR3 contains 16 residues. CDR3 sequence reads: CASSLAPGGQGRGYTF. DNA for the CDR3: TGTGCCAGCAGCTTGGCCCCCGGGGGTCAAGGTAGGGGCTACACCTTC.

This clone has a single count. V and J are TRBV2 and TRBJ1-5; D not resolved. CDR1 is SNHLY, CDR2 FYNNEI, per germline. Trimming pared 7 bases from V and 0 bases from J, leaving 13 bases between. This CDR3 contains 15 residues. The CDR3 sequence is CASTEGGYSNQPQHF. As DNA, the CDR3 is TGTGCCAGCACCGAAGGAGGTTATAGCAATCAGCCCCAGCATTTT.

The rearrangement uses TRBV7-6 and TRBJ2-3; D uncertain. The CDR3 extends over 14 amino acids. The V gene's germline CDR1 is SGHVS and CDR2 FNYEAQ. The ends were cut back, 8 bases at V and 2 bases at J, with 14 bases in the middle. DNA for the CDR3: TGTGCCAGCCGCTGGTCCGCCTACACAGATACGCAGTATTTT. Encoded protein: CASRWSAYTDTQYF. The complete variable domain, with remaining parts taken from reference TRBV7-6 and TRBJ2-3, reads GAGVSQSPRYKVTKRGQDVALRCDPISGHVSLYWYRQALGQGPEFLTYFNYEAQQDKSGLPNDRFSAERPEGSISTLTIQRTEQRDSAMYRCASRWSAYTDTQYFGPGTRLTVL.

The V and J genes are TRBV27 and TRBJ2-7, with 13 bases matching TRBD2. The CDR3 consists of 16 residues. Per germline, CDR1 MNHEY and CDR2 SMNVEV (reference sequence). With 2 bases clipped from V and 3 bases from J, the junction kept 4 bases outside the gene matches. The CDR3 coding sequence is TGTGCCAGCAGTTTAGACGGGACTAGCGGGATCTACGAGCAGTACTTC. Translation gives CASSLDGTSGIYEQYF.

The chain carries TRBV5-5 and TRBJ1-2; possibly TRBD1 for D (5 bases). From germline, CDR1 is SGHKS and CDR2 YYEKEE (reference sequence). Trimming left V 4 bases short and J 3 bases short, with 10 bases between. The CDR3 has 13 amino acids. The CDR3 protein is CASSQGGDYGYTF. The CDR3 region has the DNA TGTGCCAGCAGCCAGGGTGGGGACTATGGCTACACCTTC.

The chain uses TRBV9 and TRBJ1-3; D is uncertain. The CDR3 spans 16 residues. V dropped 0 bases and J dropped 0 bases, with 10 bases sitting between them. Per the germline V gene, CDR1 is SGDLS and CDR2 is YYNGEE. The CDR3 DNA reads TGTGCCAGCAGCGTAGAAATGACGGGCTCTGGAAACACCATATATTTT. It encodes CASSVEMTGSGNTIYF.

J is TRBJ1-2 and V is TRBV28; D is perhaps TRBD1 (5 bases). Germline V gene sequence: CDR1 MDHEN, CDR2 SYDVKM. V was clipped by 6 bases and J by 4 bases, with 9 bases between them. This CDR3 contains 12 residues. In DNA, the CDR3 is TGTGCCAGCAGGACAGAACCCTATGGCTACACCTTC. Translating it yields CASRTEPYGYTF.

The chain's CDR3 is CASSIGGTVTYEQYF. Written as DNA, the CDR3 is TGTGCCAGTAGTATAGGAGGGACAGTCACCTACGAGCAGTACTTC. The rearrangement links TRBV19 to TRBJ2-7, with 7 positions matching TRBD1. The CDR3 length is 15 residues. Trimming at V came to 1 base and at J to 2 bases, leaving 5 bases not matched to a gene. CDR1 is LNHDA and CDR2 is SQIVND in the germline V gene (reference sequence).

CDR3 sequence (DNA): TGTGCCAGCAGCTTTCTAGCGGGAGGAGTTAACGAGCAGTACTTC. Protein product: CASSFLAGGVNEQYF. V gene TRBV11-2 combines with J gene TRBJ2-7; 11 bases match TRBD2. The germline CDR1 and CDR2 sequences are SGHAT and FQNNGV. The CDR3 sequence is 15 residues long. V lost 3 bases, J lost 5 bases, and 6 bases stayed unmatched.

This chain joins TRBV19 and TRBJ1-4; D possibly corresponds to TRBD1 (6 bases). V dropped 5 bases and J dropped 5 bases, with 15 bases sitting between them. The CDR3 contains 15 residues. Germline CDR1 LNHDA, CDR2 SQIVND (reference sequence). The CDR3 loop reads CASSPWDTRNEKLFF. The CDR3 DNA reads as TGTGCCAGTAGTCCCTGGGACACAAGAAATGAAAAACTGTTTTTT.

The chain has TRBV6-2 or TRBV6-3 and TRBJ2-1; 8 positions agree with TRBD2. Per germline, CDR1 MNHEY and CDR2 SVGEGT. V lost 2 bases, J lost 1 base, and 10 bases stayed unmatched. The CDR3 consists of 18 residues. In DNA, the CDR3 is TGTGCCAGCAGTTACCTGTGGGGCAGCGGGAGATCCTACAATGAGCAGTTCTTC. The encoded protein is CASSYLWGSGRSYNEQFF.

The chain employs TRBV6-5 and TRBJ1-2, with TRBD1 as a possible D gene (6 bases). Trimming left V 1 base short and J 9 bases short, with 12 bases between. This CDR3 has 13 amino acids. Looked up from germline, CDR1 is MNHEY and CDR2 is SVGAGI. CDR3: CASSYLYRARYTF. The CDR3 DNA is TGTGCCAGCAGTTACTTATACAGGGCTCGCTACACCTTC.

V gene TRBV21-1 combines with J gene TRBJ1-5; the table's D call TRBD1 went unverified against the DNA. TRBV21-1 is termed a pseudogene. This CDR3 comprises 17 residues. The CDR3 nucleotides read TGTGCCAGCAGCAAAGAGGGGATCGGGCAGTCCAATCAGCCCCAGCATTTT. Translating it yields CASSKEGIGQSNQPQHF.

The V call is TRBV6-5, the J call TRBJ1-5; tentatively, D is TRBD1 (6 bases). The CDR3 length is 13 residues. Germline CDR1 is MNHEY and CDR2 is SVGAGI. V was trimmed by 6 bases and J by 7 bases, leaving 13 bases between them. The CDR3 nucleotides read TGTGCCAGCAGGCCAGGGGTGACGCAGCCCCAGCATTTT. Its translation is CASRPGVTQPQHF.

The rearrangement joins TRBV28 to TRBJ1-1; 12 nucleotides line up with TRBD1. Germline trimming cut 7 bases from V and 5 bases from J; bases unmatched to any gene: 8. The CDR3 contains 15 residues. The germline V gene encodes CDR1 MDHEN and CDR2 SYDVKM. This CDR3 is CASTSPGQGATEAFF. The CDR3 coding sequence is TGTGCCAGCACCTCACCGGGACAGGGGGCTACTGAAGCTTTCTTT.

The chain employs TRBV5-4 and TRBJ1-1, with a possible D match to TRBD1 (5 bases). This CDR3 comprises 15 residues. Germline CDR1 SGHNT, CDR2 YYREEE (reference sequence). V was trimmed by 5 bases and J by 1 base, leaving 15 bases between them. In DNA, the CDR3 is TGTGCCAGCAGTCACCCGATCCAGGGGAACACTGAAGCTTTCTTT. Encoded protein: CASSHPIQGNTEAFF.

This sequence joins TRBV10-3 and TRBJ2-7, with 9 bases lining up with TRBD1. Unmatched junction bases numbered 14, after V lost 6 bases and J lost 5 bases. Per the germline V gene, CDR1 is ENHRY and CDR2 is SYGVKD. CDR3 length: 16 amino acids. For the CDR3, the DNA is TGTGCCATCAGGGAGGGACAGGGCTCGAGAAACAACGAGCAGTACTTC. Its translation: CAIREGQGSRNNEQYF.

This chain connects TRBV7-2 to TRBJ2-6; TRBD1 matches 9 bases. The V and J ends lost 5 bases and 2 bases, in that order; junction bases with no gene match: 7. CDR1 is SGHTA and CDR2 is FQGNSA in the germline V gene. The CDR3 contains 17 residues. The CDR3 nucleotides read TGTGCCAGCAGCCTAATAGGACAGGGGACTGGGGCCAACGTCCTGACTTTC. Translation: CASSLIGQGTGANVLTF. Full variable domain (rest looked up from reference TRBV7-2 and TRBJ2-6): GAGVSQSPSNKVTEKGKDVELRCDPISGHTALYWYRQSLGQGLEFLIYFQGNSAPDKSGLPSDRFSAERTGGSVSTLTIQRTQQEDSAVYLCASSLIGQGTGANVLTFGAGSRLTVL.